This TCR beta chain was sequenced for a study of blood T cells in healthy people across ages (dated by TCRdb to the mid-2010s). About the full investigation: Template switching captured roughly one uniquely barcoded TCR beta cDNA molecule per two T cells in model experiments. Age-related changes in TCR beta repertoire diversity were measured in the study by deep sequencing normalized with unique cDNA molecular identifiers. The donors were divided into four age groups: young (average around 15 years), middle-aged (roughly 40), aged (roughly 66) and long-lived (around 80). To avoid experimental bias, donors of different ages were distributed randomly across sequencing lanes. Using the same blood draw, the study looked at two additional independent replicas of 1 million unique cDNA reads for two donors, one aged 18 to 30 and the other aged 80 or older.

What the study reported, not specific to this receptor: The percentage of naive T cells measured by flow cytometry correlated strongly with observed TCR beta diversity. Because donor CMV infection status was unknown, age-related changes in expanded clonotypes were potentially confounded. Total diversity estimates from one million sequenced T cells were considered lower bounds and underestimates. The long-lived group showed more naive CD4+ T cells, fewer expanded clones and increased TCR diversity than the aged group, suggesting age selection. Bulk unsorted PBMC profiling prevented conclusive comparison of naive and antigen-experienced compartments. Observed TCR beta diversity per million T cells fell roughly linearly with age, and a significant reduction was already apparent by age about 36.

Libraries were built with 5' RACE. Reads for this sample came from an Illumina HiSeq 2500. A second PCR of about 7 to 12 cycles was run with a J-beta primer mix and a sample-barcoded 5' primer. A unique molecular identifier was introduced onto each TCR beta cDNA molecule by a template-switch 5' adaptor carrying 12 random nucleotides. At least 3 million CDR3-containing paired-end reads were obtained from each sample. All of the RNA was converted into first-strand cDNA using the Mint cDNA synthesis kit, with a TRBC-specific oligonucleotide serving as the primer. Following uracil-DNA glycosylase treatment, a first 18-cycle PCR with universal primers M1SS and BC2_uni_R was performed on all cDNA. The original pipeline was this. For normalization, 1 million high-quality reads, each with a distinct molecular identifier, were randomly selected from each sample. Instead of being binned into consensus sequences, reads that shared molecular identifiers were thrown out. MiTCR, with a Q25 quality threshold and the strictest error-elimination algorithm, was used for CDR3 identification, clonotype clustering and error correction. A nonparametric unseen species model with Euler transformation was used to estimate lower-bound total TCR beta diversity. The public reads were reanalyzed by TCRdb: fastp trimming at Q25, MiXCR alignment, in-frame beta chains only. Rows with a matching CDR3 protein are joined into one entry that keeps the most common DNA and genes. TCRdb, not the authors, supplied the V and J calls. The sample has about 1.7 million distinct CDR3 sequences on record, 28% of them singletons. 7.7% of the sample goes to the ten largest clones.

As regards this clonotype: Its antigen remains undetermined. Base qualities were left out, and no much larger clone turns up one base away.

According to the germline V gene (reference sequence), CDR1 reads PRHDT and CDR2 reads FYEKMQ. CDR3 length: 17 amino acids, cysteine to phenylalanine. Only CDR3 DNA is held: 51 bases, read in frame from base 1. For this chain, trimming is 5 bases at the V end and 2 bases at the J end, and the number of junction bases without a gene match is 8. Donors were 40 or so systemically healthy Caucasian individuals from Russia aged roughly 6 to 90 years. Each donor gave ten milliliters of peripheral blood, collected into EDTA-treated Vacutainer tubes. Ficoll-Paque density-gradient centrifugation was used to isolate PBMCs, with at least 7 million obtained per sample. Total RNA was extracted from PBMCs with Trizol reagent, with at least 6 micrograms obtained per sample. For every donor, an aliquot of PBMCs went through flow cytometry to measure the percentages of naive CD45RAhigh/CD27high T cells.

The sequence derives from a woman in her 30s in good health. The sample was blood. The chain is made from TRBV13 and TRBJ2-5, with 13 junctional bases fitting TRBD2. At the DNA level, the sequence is TGTGCCAGCAGCAATAGAGGGACTAGCGGGGAACAAGAGACCCAGTACTTC. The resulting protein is CASSNRGTSGEQETQYF.